The 24 T cell receptor beta chains in this list originate from one sample, sequenced in a study of cytomegalovirus exposure and HLA in healthy donors. Both 60 Vbeta primers and 13 Jbeta primers went into the PCR. Sequencing used immunoSEQ multiplex PCR; TCRdb keeps in-frame clones, though not all of them. The sample has 150,000 to 200,000 clones, 80% seen once; the top ten hold 1.1% to 1.5%. Specimen: PBMCs. The source is a girl under 18 in good health and CMV-seropositive.

The chain recombines TRBV11-1 with TRBJ2-3; no firm D call. The CDR3 totals 12 residues. CDR1 SGHAT and CDR2 FQDESV come from the germline V gene (reference sequence). The V end lost 0 bases, the J end lost 4 bases, and 2 bases lay between the germline ends. CDR3 sequence (DNA): TGTGCCAGCAGCTTAGCCTCAGATACGCAGTATTTT. Its translation: CASSLASDTQYF.

J is TRBJ2-3 and V is TRBV2, with 7 bases lining up with TRBD1. The V gene end was trimmed by 6 bases and the J gene end by 5 bases; junction bases not matched to a gene: 5. The germline V gene has CDR1 SNHLY and CDR2 FYNNEI. CDR3 length: 13 residues. CDR3 region: CASSDREIDTQYF. In nucleotides, the CDR3 is TGTGCCAGCAGCGACAGGGAAATAGATACGCAGTATTTT.

The chain recombines TRBV18 with TRBJ1-3; no firm D call. This CDR3 spans 15 amino acids. Looked up from germline, CDR1 is KGHSH and CDR2 is LQKENI. Trimming shortened V by 0 bases and J by 0 bases, and 6 bases separated the two germline ends. The CDR3 DNA sequence: TGTGCCAGCTCACCACCTCGGTCCTCTGGAAACACCATATATTTT. It specifies CASSPPRSSGNTIYF.

This chain connects TRBV2 to TRBJ1-1; D uncertain. Germline V CDR1 and CDR2: SNHLY, FYNNEI. V dropped 4 bases and J dropped 7 bases, with 13 bases sitting between them. This CDR3 is 13 amino acids long. The CDR3 here is CASSGSTGVEAFF. For the CDR3, the DNA is TGTGCCAGCAGTGGGTCAACCGGGGTTGAAGCTTTCTTT.

The V call is TRBV18, the J call TRBJ2-3, with 14 bases that match TRBD2. With V trimmed by 3 bases and J by 4 bases, 6 bases remained unmatched. Germline assignment: CDR1 KGHSH and CDR2 LQKENI. This CDR3 region has 17 residues. CDR3 region: CASSPTSGRAFADTQYF. The CDR3 bases are TGTGCCAGCTCACCGACTAGCGGGAGGGCCTTCGCAGATACGCAGTATTTT.

The chain links TRBV10-1 to TRBJ2-7; perhaps TRBD1 as D (5 bases). The V gene's germline CDR1 is WNHNN and CDR2 SYGVQD (reference sequence). The CDR3 consists of 16 residues. The V end lost 3 bases, the J end lost 4 bases, and 19 bases lay between the germline ends. CDR3 coding DNA: TGCGCCAGCAGTGACCCGAGCCAGTCAGGGATATACGAGCAGTACTTC. Its translation is CASSDPSQSGIYEQYF.

The chain uses TRBV5-1 and TRBJ2-1; 8 bases match TRBD2. CDR3 size: 16 residues. The germline gives CDR1 SGHRS, CDR2 YFSETQ. With 5 bases clipped from V and 6 bases from J, the junction kept 13 bases outside the gene matches. In DNA, the CDR3 is TGCGCCAGCAGATATTTCCCCGCGGGAGGAGGCAATGAGCAGTTCTTC. Its translation is CASRYFPAGGGNEQFF. The complete variable domain, with remaining parts taken from reference TRBV5-1 and TRBJ2-1, reads KAGVTQTPRYLIKTRGQQVTLSCSPISGHRSVSWYQQTPGQGLQFLFEYFSETQRNKGNFPGRFSGRQFSNSRSEMNVSTLELGDSALYLCASRYFPAGGGNEQFFGPGTRLTVL.

The chain is built from TRBV7-9 and TRBJ2-1; 11 positions agree with TRBD1. Unmatched junction bases numbered 5, after V lost 4 bases and J lost 6 bases. Germline CDR1 SEHNR, CDR2 FQNEAQ (reference sequence). The CDR3 consists of 15 residues. The CDR3 loop reads CASSSPGQGVNEQFF. As DNA, the CDR3 is TGTGCCAGCAGCTCCCCGGGACAGGGGGTCAATGAGCAGTTCTTC.

CDR3 DNA sequence: TGTGCCAGCAGTGACTCAAGAGTCTCTGGGGCCAACGTCCTGACTTTC. It encodes CASSDSRVSGANVLTF. The chain has TRBV6-4 and TRBJ2-6; D ambiguous. CDR1 and CDR2 (germline): MRHNA, SNTAGT. V dropped 0 bases and J dropped 0 bases, with 6 bases sitting between them. The CDR3 is 16 residues long.

The chain is built from TRBV6-5 and TRBJ2-7; 8 bases align to TRBD2. CDR1 and CDR2 from the germline V gene are MNHEY and SVGAGI. The CDR3 has 15 amino acids. V was clipped by 6 bases and J by 2 bases; unmatched bases: 9. CDR3: CASSDTGLDPYEQYF. The CDR3 nucleotides read TGTGCCAGCAGCGATACGGGACTAGATCCCTACGAGCAGTACTTC.

V and J are TRBV29-1 and TRBJ2-7, with 7 bases fitting TRBD1. Per the germline V gene, CDR1 is SQVTM and CDR2 is ANQGSEA. J was trimmed by 9 bases and V by 5 bases; bases with no gene match: 7. The CDR3 contains 11 residues. This chain's CDR3 is CSVMTGTVQYF. For the CDR3, the DNA is TGCAGCGTTATGACAGGGACGGTGCAGTACTTC.

The chain carries TRBV11-2 and TRBJ2-3, with a possible D match to TRBD2 (6 bases). In germline, CDR1 is SGHAT, CDR2 FQNNGV. The CDR3 extends over 14 amino acids. Trimming left V 4 bases short and J 5 bases short, with 13 bases between. In DNA form, the CDR3 reads TGTGCCAGCAGCTCAGGTCCCGGGAGAGATACGCAGTATTTT. This sequence encodes CASSSGPGRDTQYF.

This clone was seen a few times. The genes are TRBV4-3 and TRBJ2-7, with D possibly TRBD1 on 6 matching bases. The length of the CDR3 is 15 residues. V was clipped by 4 bases and J by 0 bases, with 13 bases between them. Germline V CDR1 and CDR2: LGHNA, YSLEER. DNA for the CDR3: TGCGCCAGCAGCCCCGGGGACAAACACTCCTACGAGCAGTACTTC. This encodes CASSPGDKHSYEQYF.

The genes are TRBV4-2 and TRBJ2-5, with TRBD2 matching 10 bases. Gene TRBJ2-7 matches the end of the DNA better, so the J call may be wrong. Germline V gene data show CDR1 as LGHNA and CDR2 as YNFKEQ. The length of the CDR3 is 16 residues. CDR3 in DNA: TGTGCCAGCAGCCAAGATCAGGCTAGCGGGAGAAACGAGCAGTACTTC. As protein: CASSQDQASGRNEQYF.

The CDR3 bases are TGTGCCAGCACCCAACAGGGGCCCAATCAGCCCCAGCATTTT. It yields the protein CASTQQGPNQPQHF. The chain links TRBV27 to TRBJ1-5, with TRBD1 matching 7 bases. The CDR3 length is 14 residues. The germline V gene encodes CDR1 MNHEY and CDR2 SMNVEV (reference sequence). Trimming removed 7 bases from V and 3 bases from J; junction bases left unmatched: 6.

This clone has more than one count but fewer than ten. This chain links TRBV10-1 with TRBJ2-1; 11 positions match TRBD2. V lost 0 bases and J lost 5; bases outside the gene matches: 6. CDR1 and CDR2 from the germline V gene are WNHNN and SYGVQD (reference sequence). This CDR3 contains 17 residues. This CDR3 is CASSESMASGRNNEQFF. The CDR3, as DNA: TGCGCCAGCAGTGAGTCAATGGCTAGCGGGAGGAACAATGAGCAGTTCTTC.

This chain connects TRBV7-6 to TRBJ2-2; TRBD2 matches 8 bases. Germline assignment: CDR1 SGHVS and CDR2 FNYEAQ. V lost 3 bases, J lost 8 bases, and 14 bases stayed unmatched. The CDR3 loop spans 17 amino acids. Here the CDR3 DNA reads TGTGCCAGCAGCTTGAGCATAGCGGGGCCGCAGCTAGGGGAGCTGTTTTTT. This encodes CASSLSIAGPQLGELFF.

The chain employs TRBV6-6 and TRBJ2-5; 9 bases agree with TRBD2. J lost 5 bases, V lost 5 bases, and 12 bases had no gene match. CDR1 is MNHNY and CDR2 is SVGAGI in the germline V gene (reference sequence). This CDR3 contains 16 residues. CDR3 nucleotide sequence: TGTGCCAGCAGTCCCCGGAGAGGACTAGCGCTGGAGACCCAGTACTTC. Its protein is CASSPRRGLALETQYF.

The chain links TRBV4-2 to TRBJ1-2; D is perhaps TRBD1 (5 bases). Germline-derived CDR1 and CDR2 are LGHNA and YNFKEQ. With 0 bases removed from V and 11 bases from J, the gap between germline ends came to 16 bases. The CDR3 has 14 amino acids. The CDR3 is CASSQDREGPKYTF. The CDR3 bases are TGTGCCAGCAGCCAAGATCGGGAGGGACCTAAATACACCTTC.

The V and J genes are TRBV5-1 and TRBJ2-7, with 9 bases that match TRBD2. This CDR3 comprises 15 residues. Germline V CDR1 and CDR2: SGHRS, YFSETQ. With V trimmed by 0 bases and J by 0 bases, 1 base remained unmatched. The chain's CDR3 is CASSLGLAASYEQYF. CDR3 in DNA: TGCGCCAGCAGCTTGGGACTAGCGGCCTCCTACGAGCAGTACTTC.

In its sample, this clone was seen a few times. The chain uses TRBV29-1 and TRBJ2-7; no clear D gene. CDR1 is SQVTM, CDR2 ANQGSEA, per germline. The CDR3 covers 13 residues. V was pared by 6 bases and J by 1 base, with 13 bases between. CDR3 in amino acids: CSVALLVSYEQYF. CDR3 DNA sequence: TGCAGCGTCGCGCTTTTGGTTTCCTACGAGCAGTACTTC.

The genes are TRBV19 and TRBJ2-5, with 7 bases lining up with TRBD1. The V gene end was trimmed by 10 bases and the J gene end by 0 bases; junction bases not matched to a gene: 5. The CDR3 sequence is 13 residues long. The V gene's germline CDR1 is LNHDA and CDR2 SQIVND (reference sequence). The CDR3 coding sequence is TGTGCCACCACAGACAGGGACCAAGAGACCCAGTACTTC. Its protein product is CATTDRDQETQYF.

The chain has TRBV28 and TRBJ2-3; 9 bases are shared with TRBD2. V shed 7 bases, J shed 5 bases, and the junction held 16 bases outside the gene matches. This CDR3 has 17 residues. CDR1 MDHEN and CDR2 SYDVKM come from the germline V gene. Here the CDR3 reads CASKGGRRLAVLDTQYF. CDR3 sequence (DNA): TGTGCCAGCAAGGGCGGACGCCGACTAGCGGTCCTAGATACGCAGTATTTT.

V and J are TRBV19 and TRBJ2-2, with D perhaps matching TRBD1 (6 bases). Per germline, CDR1 LNHDA and CDR2 SQIVND (reference sequence). This CDR3 spans 15 amino acids. The germline V and J ends were trimmed by 4 bases and 6 bases, with 15 bases remaining between them. This CDR3 reads CASSKQGTIAGELFF. The CDR3, as DNA: TGTGCCAGTAGTAAACAGGGTACAATAGCCGGGGAGCTGTTTTTT.